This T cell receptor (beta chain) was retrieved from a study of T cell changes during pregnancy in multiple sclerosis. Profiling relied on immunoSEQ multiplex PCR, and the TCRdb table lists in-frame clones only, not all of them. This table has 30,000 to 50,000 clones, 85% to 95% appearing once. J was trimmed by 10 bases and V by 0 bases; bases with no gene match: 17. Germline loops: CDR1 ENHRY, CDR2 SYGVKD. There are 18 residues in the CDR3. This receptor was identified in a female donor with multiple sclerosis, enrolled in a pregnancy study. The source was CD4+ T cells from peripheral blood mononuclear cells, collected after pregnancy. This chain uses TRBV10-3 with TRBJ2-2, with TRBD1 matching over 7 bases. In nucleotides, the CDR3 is TGTGCCATCAGTGAGTCTTTTGGCAGCACAGGGGTCAATCTGGAGCTGTTTTTT. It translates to CAISESFGSTGVNLELFF.